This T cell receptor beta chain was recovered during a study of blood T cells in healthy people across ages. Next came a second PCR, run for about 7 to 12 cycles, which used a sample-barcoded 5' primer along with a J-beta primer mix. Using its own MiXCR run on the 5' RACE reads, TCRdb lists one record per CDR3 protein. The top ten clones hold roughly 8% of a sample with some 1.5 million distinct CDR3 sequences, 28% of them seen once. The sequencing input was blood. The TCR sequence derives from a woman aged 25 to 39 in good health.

Here the CDR3 reads CASSQSVGGADNYGYTF. For the CDR3, the DNA is TGTGCCAGCAGTCAAAGTGTAGGGGGCGCAGATAACTATGGCTACACCTTC. The rearrangement joins TRBV27 to TRBJ1-2; 7 bases fit TRBD1. V shed 5 bases, J shed 1 base, and the junction held 13 bases outside the gene matches. Germline V gene data show CDR1 as MNHEY and CDR2 as SMNVEV (reference sequence). The CDR3 has 17 amino acids.